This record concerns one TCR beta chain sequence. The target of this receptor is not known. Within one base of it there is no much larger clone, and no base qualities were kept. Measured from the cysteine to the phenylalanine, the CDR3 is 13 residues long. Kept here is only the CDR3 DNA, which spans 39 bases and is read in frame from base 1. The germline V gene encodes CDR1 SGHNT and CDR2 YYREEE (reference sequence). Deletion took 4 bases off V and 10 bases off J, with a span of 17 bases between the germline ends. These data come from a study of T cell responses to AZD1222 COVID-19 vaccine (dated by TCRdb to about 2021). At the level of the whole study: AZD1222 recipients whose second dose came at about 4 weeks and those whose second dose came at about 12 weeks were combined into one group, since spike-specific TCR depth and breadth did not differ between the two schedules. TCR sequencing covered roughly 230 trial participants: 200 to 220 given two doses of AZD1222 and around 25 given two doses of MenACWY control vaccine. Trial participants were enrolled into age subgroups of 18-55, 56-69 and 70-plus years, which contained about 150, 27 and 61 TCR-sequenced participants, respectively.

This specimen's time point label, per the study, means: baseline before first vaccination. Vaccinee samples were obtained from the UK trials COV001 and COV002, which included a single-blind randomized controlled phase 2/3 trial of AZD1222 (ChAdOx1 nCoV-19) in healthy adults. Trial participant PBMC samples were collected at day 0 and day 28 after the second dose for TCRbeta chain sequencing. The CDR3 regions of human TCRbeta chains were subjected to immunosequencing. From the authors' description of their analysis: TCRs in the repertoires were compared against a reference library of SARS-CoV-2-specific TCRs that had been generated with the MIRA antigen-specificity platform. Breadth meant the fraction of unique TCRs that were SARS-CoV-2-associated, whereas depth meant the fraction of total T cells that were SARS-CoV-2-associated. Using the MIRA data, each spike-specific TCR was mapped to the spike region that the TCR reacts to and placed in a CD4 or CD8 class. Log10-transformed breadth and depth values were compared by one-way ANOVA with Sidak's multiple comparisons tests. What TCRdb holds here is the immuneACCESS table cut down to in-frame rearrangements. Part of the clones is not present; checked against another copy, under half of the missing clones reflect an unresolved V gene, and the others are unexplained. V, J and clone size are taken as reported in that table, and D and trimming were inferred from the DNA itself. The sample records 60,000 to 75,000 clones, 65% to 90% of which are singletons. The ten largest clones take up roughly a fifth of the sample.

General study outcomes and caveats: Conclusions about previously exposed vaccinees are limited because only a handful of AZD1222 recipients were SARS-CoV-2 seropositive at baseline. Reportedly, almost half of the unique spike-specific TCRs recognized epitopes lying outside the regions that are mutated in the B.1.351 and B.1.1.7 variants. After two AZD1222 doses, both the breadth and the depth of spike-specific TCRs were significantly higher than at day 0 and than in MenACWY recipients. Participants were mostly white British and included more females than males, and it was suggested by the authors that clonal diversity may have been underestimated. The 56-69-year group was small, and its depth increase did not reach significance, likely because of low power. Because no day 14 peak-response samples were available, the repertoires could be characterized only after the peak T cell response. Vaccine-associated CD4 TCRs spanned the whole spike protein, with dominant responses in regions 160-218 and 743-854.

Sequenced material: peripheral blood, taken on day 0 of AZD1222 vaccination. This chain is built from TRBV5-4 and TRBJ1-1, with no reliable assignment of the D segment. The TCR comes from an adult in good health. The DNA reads TGTGCCAGCAGCATGGGTAATCGGCAGGTAGCTTTCTTT. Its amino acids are CASSMGNRQVAFF.